The rows below give T cell receptor beta chains drawn from one sample of a study of CD8 T cells in Susac syndrome. TCRdb reprocessed the immunoSEQ multiplex PCR reads via MiXCR and lists one record per CDR3 protein. The table has a few hundred thousand distinct CDR3 sequences, roughly 81% seen once; the top ten hold over 0.1%. The sample consisted of CD8+ T cells from PBMCs. The origin of the receptors is a human donor with multiple sclerosis. Both conserved end residues are part of each CDR3. A D gene is named only where the DNA matches it firmly. Expanded clones get a size class; other rows say once, few or many, or leave the size out.

d_call,v_call,j_call,clone_size,cdr3_nt,cdr3_aa
NA,TRBV9,TRBJ2-1,NA,TGTGCCAGCAGCGTAGATCGGGGGATACCTGGGGACAATGAGCAGTTCTTC,CASSVDRGIPGDNEQFF
NA,TRBV5-5,TRBJ1-5,NA,TGTGCCAGCAGCTTGGAAGGAGGGGTAAGGAATCAGCCCCAGCATTTT,CASSLEGGVRNQPQHF
TRBD1,TRBV9,TRBJ1-4,NA,TGTGCCAGCAGTGGCGGGGACAGCAATGAAAAACTGTTTTTT,CASSGGDSNEKLFF
NA,TRBV28,TRBJ2-7,few,TGTGCCAGCAGTTTATATCCCATGGAAGGGCCCTCAACCTACGAGCAGTACTTC,CASSLYPMEGPSTYEQYF
NA,TRBV14,TRBJ2-5,NA,TGTGCCAGCAGCTCCCCGGATCAAGAGACCCAGTACTTC,CASSSPDQETQYF
TRBD1,TRBV27,TRBJ2-1,NA,TGTGCCAGCAGTTTAGGCGCTTGGACAGGGTTTTACAATGAGCAGTTCTTC,CASSLGAWTGFYNEQFF
NA,TRBV6-1,TRBJ1-1,NA,TGTGCCAGCAGTGAATTTGAAGCTTTCTTT,CASSEFEAFF
TRBD2,TRBV12-3/TRBV12-4,TRBJ2-1,NA,TGTGCCAGCAGTTTAGGAGTAGCGGGAGTCGACAATGAGCAGTTCTTC,CASSLGVAGVDNEQFF
TRBD2,TRBV7-8,TRBJ2-3,NA,TGTGCCAGCAGCCAAGGGACTAGCGCTCCAGATACGCAGTATTTT,CASSQGTSAPDTQYF
TRBD2,TRBV10-2,TRBJ2-5,NA,TGCGCCAGCAGTGTAACGATAGCGGGAGGGAAAGAGACCCAGTACTTC,CASSVTIAGGKETQYF
NA,TRBV14,TRBJ2-5,NA,TGTGCCAGCAGCCAAGTTCAGTACCAAGAGACCCAGTACTTC,CASSQVQYQETQYF
NA,TRBV29-1,TRBJ1-1,once,TGCAGCGTGAGGGGGGGCGCAGCCACTGAAGCTTTCTTT,CSVRGGAATEAFF
TRBD2,TRBV7-2,TRBJ2-3,NA,TGTGCCAGCAGCTTTAGCCTAGCGGTTCGTGATACGCAGTATTTT,CASSFSLAVRDTQYF
NA,TRBV7-9,TRBJ2-5,NA,TGTGCCAGCAGCTTAGAAATTTCGGGAGAGACCCAGTACTTC,CASSLEISGETQYF
TRBD1,TRBV7-9,TRBJ2-7,NA,TGTGCCAGCAGCTTTCACCGGGACAGGGGTTACGAGCAGTACTTC,CASSFHRDRGYEQYF
TRBD2,TRBV12-3/TRBV12-4,TRBJ2-3,NA,TGTGCCAGCAGCCGCCTAGCGGGGCGGGAGGCAGATACGCAGTATTTT,CASSRLAGREADTQYF
NA,TRBV6-1,TRBJ2-3,few,TGTGCCAGCAGTGAGCGGAACCGTCCAGATACGCAGTATTTT,CASSERNRPDTQYF
NA,TRBV28,TRBJ2-5,NA,TGTGCCAGCAGTTTGGAAGGGCGGGAGACCCAGTACTTC,CASSLEGRETQYF
NA,TRBV4-1,TRBJ1-1,NA,TGCGCCAGCAGCCAAGTCGGGTTATCTGAAGCTTTCTTT,CASSQVGLSEAFF
TRBD1,TRBV27,TRBJ1-1,once,TGTGCCAGCAGTATCCGGACAGGGGCCACTGAAGCTTTCTTT,CASSIRTGATEAFF
NA,TRBV5-6,TRBJ1-1,NA,TGTGCCAGCAGCTTGCGTTTCATGGCAGGGACGATTATGAACACTGAAGCTTTCTTT,CASSLRFMAGTIMNTEAFF
NA,TRBV28,TRBJ2-5,NA,TGTGCCAGCGCCCTGCGGGACGAGATACGGCGAAGCCGAAAGAGGGGGGAGACCCAGTACTTC,CASALRDEIRRSRKRGETQYF
TRBD1,TRBV3-1,TRBJ2-5,NA,TGTGCCAGCAGCCAAGGGAGACCGGGACAGGGTATGGAGACCCAGTACTTC,CASSQGRPGQGMETQYF
NA,TRBV2,TRBJ2-3,NA,TGTGCCAGCAGGGGGGGCATGACTAGCACAGATACGCAGTATTTT,CASRGGMTSTDTQYF
NA,TRBV24-1,TRBJ1-2,NA,TGTGCCACCAGTGGAAAGACCGACTATGGCTACACCTTC,CATSGKTDYGYTF
TRBD1,TRBV4-1,TRBJ2-3,NA,TGCGCCAGCAGCCAGTCGACAGGGCCTAGCACAGATACGCAGTATTTT,CASSQSTGPSTDTQYF
TRBD2,TRBV29-1,TRBJ2-7,NA,TGCAGCTCCGGGGCCGGGACTAGCGCGAGGTACGAGCAGTACTTC,CSSGAGTSARYEQYF
TRBD2,TRBV4-1,TRBJ2-3,NA,TGCGCCAGCAGCCAAGATCGGCGGGAGAGGAATACGCAGTATTTT,CASSQDRRERNTQYF
NA,TRBV11-2,TRBJ1-2,NA,TGTGCCAGCAGCCTCCTCAAAGACTATGGCTACACCTTC,CASSLLKDYGYTF
NA,TRBV9,TRBJ2-3,NA,TGTGCCAGCAGCGTCGTGCGTCCGGGGAGCACAGATACGCAGTATTTT,CASSVVRPGSTDTQYF
NA,TRBV24-1,TRBJ2-7,NA,TGTGCCACCAGCATAAACGAAGGACCGTCCTACGAGCAGTACTTC,CATSINEGPSYEQYF
NA,TRBV7-9,TRBJ2-2,NA,TGTGCCAGCAGCCCGATAGGTTCTGCGAACACCGGGGAGCTGTTTTTT,CASSPIGSANTGELFF
TRBD2,TRBV13,TRBJ2-3,NA,TGTGCCAGCAGCTTTCTAGCGGGAGCTCAACGGGTGGCAGATACGCAGTATTTT,CASSFLAGAQRVADTQYF
NA,TRBV9,TRBJ1-2,NA,TGTGCCAGCAGCGCAGGGGTTGAGTATGGCTACACCTTC,CASSAGVEYGYTF
NA,TRBV6-5,TRBJ1-2,NA,TGTGCCAGCAGCCCCCACTATAGCTATGGCTACACCTTC,CASSPHYSYGYTF
NA,TRBV19,TRBJ2-2,NA,TGTGCCAGTACTCATTTCCCCCTGGGGGGCACCGGGGAGCTGTTTTTT,CASTHFPLGGTGELFF
TRBD2,TRBV3-1,TRBJ2-3,NA,TGTGCCAGCAGCCGGAGACTAGCGAGCACAGATACGCAGTATTTT,CASSRRLASTDTQYF
NA,TRBV10-3,TRBJ2-4,NA,TGTGCCATCAGTGACATCGGGGCCAAAAACATTCAGTACTTC,CAISDIGAKNIQYF
NA,TRBV4-1,TRBJ2-7,NA,TGCGCCAGCAGCCAAGCCACCGGGACTCTCTACGAGCAGTACTTC,CASSQATGTLYEQYF
TRBD2,TRBV6-1,TRBJ2-3,NA,TGTGCCAGCAGCGGTCAAATAGCGGGCATAGATACGCAGTATTTT,CASSGQIAGIDTQYF
NA,TRBV7-9,TRBJ2-1,NA,TGTGCCAGCAGCTTACCGGGATCGGGCCCGGTTGAGCAGTTCTTC,CASSLPGSGPVEQFF
NA,TRBV27,TRBJ1-5,NA,TGTGCCAGCAGTTTAAAGGGCGCGCAGAACCGTGAAAATCAGCCCCAGCATTTT,CASSLKGAQNRENQPQHF
NA,TRBV3-1,TRBJ2-7,NA,TGTGCCAGCAGCCAAGATCGGGGTCCGGGGCTAACGGGGTACGAGCAGTACTTC,CASSQDRGPGLTGYEQYF
NA,TRBV12-3/TRBV12-4,TRBJ2-3,NA,TGTGCCAGCAGCACACAAAAAGATACGCAGTATTTT,CASSTQKDTQYF
NA,TRBV7-9,TRBJ2-3,NA,TGTGCCAGCCAACGTTCATCACGCACAGATACGCAGTATTTT,CASQRSSRTDTQYF
NA,TRBV7-9,TRBJ2-1,few,TGTGCCAGCAGCCCCGGTCTCTCCTACAATGAGCAGTTCTTC,CASSPGLSYNEQFF
NA,TRBV6-5,TRBJ2-3,NA,TGTGCCAGCAGTTACTCCGGACAGGGAGGGGATACGCAGTATTTT,CASSYSGQGGDTQYF
NA,TRBV25-1,TRBJ2-3,NA,TGTGCCAGCAGTGAGGGATATTCGCAGTATTTT,CASSEGYSQYF
NA,TRBV5-4,TRBJ2-7,NA,TGTGCCAGCAGCTTGGCAACAGCTTACTTCTACGAGCAGTACTTC,CASSLATAYFYEQYF
NA,TRBV27,TRBJ2-2,once,TGTGCCAGCAGTTACCAGGGGCCCGGGGAGCTGTTTTTT,CASSYQGPGELFF
NA,TRBV9,TRBJ1-4,NA,TGTGCCAGCAGCGTAGAAACAGGGAGTGAAAAACTGTTTTTT,CASSVETGSEKLFF
TRBD1,TRBV13,TRBJ2-1,NA,TGTGCCAGCAGCCCGGGGACAGGGGACTACAATGAGCAGTTCTTC,CASSPGTGDYNEQFF
TRBD2,TRBV27,TRBJ2-7,NA,TGTGCCAGCAGAATAGCGGGAGGCTCGTCCTACGAGCAGTACTTC,CASRIAGGSSYEQYF
NA,TRBV14,TRBJ2-2,NA,TGTGCCAGCAGCTCCTTCCCCACCGGGGAGCTGTTTTTT,CASSSFPTGELFF
NA,TRBV7-9,TRBJ2-1,NA,TGTGCCAGCAGCTTAAGACTACCTTACAATGAGCAGTTCTTC,CASSLRLPYNEQFF
NA,TRBV27,TRBJ2-3,NA,TGTGCCAGCAGTCTCCATAGGACAGATACGCAGTATTTT,CASSLHRTDTQYF
NA,TRBV28,TRBJ1-2,NA,TGTGCCAGCAGTTTTGCTAAATTCTATGGCTACACCTTC,CASSFAKFYGYTF